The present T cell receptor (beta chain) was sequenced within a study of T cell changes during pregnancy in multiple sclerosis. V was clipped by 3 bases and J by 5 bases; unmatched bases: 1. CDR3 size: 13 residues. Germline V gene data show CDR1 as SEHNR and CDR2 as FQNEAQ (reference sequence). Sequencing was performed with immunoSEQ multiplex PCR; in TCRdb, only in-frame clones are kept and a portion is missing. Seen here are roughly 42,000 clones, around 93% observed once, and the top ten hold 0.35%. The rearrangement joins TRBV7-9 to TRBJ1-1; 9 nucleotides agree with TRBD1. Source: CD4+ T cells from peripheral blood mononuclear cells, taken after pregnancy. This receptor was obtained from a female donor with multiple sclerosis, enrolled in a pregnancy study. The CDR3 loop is CASSLGQGTEAFF. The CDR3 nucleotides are TGTGCCAGCAGCTTGGGACAGGGAACTGAAGCTTTCTTT. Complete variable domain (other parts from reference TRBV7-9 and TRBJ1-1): DTGVSQNPRHKITKRGQNVTFRCDPISEHNRLYWYRQTLGQGPEFLTYFQNEAQLEKSRLLSDRFSAERPKGSFSTLEIQRTEQGDSAMYLCASSLGQGTEAFFGQGTRLTVV.